Listed here are 32 T cell receptor beta chains from one sample, sequenced in a study of CXCR3-negative and CXCR3-positive naive CD8 T cells. Whole-study results and caveats: TRB CDR3s of CXCR3-positive naive cells were more hydrophobic than those of CXCR3-negative naive cells.

UMI-labeled 5' RACE yielded the TRB cDNA libraries. TCRdb re-called the 5' RACE reads, yielding one record per CDR3 amino acid sequence without DNA. Recorded for this sample: roughly 120,000 distinct CDR3 sequences. Their recognized antigens are unknown. The sample consisted of naive CXCR3+ CD8+ T cells from blood. The subset is: CD45RO-CCR7+CD27+CD95- naive CD8+ T cells expressing CXCR3 (TNR3+). These receptors all come from a human donor in good health. Some clones in this sample may be carry-over from other donors' samples.

CDR3: CASSLVDEQFF. The rearrangement uses TRBV11-2 and TRBJ2-1. There are 11 residues in the CDR3. Germline lookup yields CDR1 SGHAT and CDR2 FQNNGV.

The chain carries TRBV7-7 and TRBJ2-3; TCRdb designates TRBD2, a call that cannot be tested without DNA. This CDR3 has 16 residues. CDR1 and CDR2 (germline): SSHAT, FNYEAQ (reference sequence). CDR3 amino acids: CASSPFGAGVIDTQYF.

The chain joins TRBV20-1 to TRBJ1-1; TCRdb lists TRBD1, though no DNA is available to test this call. The CDR3 covers 13 residues. Germline lookup yields CDR1 DFQATT and CDR2 SNEGSKA (reference sequence). CDR3 residues: CSARETGRTEAFF.

The chain is built from TRBV29-1 and TRBJ2-1; the TCRdb D gene call, TRBD1, has no DNA to confirm it. CDR1 is SQVTM and CDR2 is ANQGSEA in the germline V gene. The CDR3 covers 16 residues. CDR3 protein: CSVEQGAYGLYNEQFF.

The chain couples TRBV11-1 to TRBJ2-1; with no DNA, the TCRdb D assignment of TRBD2 cannot be verified. There are 15 residues in the CDR3. Germline values: CDR1 SGHAT, CDR2 FQDESV (reference sequence). CDR3 amino acids: CASSLRVGRNNEQFF.

This sequence joins TRBV15 and TRBJ2-5; TCRdb returns TRBD1, unconfirmable since there is no DNA. CDR3 length: 15 amino acids. Germline loops: CDR1 LNHNV, CDR2 YYDKDF (reference sequence). CDR3 region: CATSRDRNPAETQYF.

The chain carries TRBV14 and TRBJ2-2; without DNA, the TCRdb call of TRBD2 cannot be checked. Germline CDR1 is SGHDN and CDR2 is FVKESK. The CDR3 is 15 residues long. The CDR3 spells CASSARDSQTGELFF.

The chain employs TRBV10-3 and TRBJ2-3; TCRdb's assignment of TRBD2 cannot be checked, as there is no DNA. The CDR3 covers 13 residues. Per germline, CDR1 ENHRY and CDR2 SYGVKD. The CDR3 loop is CAISEPSTDTQYF.

The V gene is TRBV2, the J gene TRBJ2-1; TCRdb's D call, TRBD2, is unchecked because there is no DNA. CDR1 is SNHLY, CDR2 FYNNEI, per germline. The length of the CDR3 is 13 residues. This chain's CDR3 is CASSERLADEQFF.

This chain connects TRBV28 to TRBJ2-1; TCRdb reports TRBD1, a call that lacks DNA to check it against. There are 14 residues in the CDR3. CDR1 and CDR2 from the germline V gene are MDHEN and SYDVKM. This CDR3 is CASSGVSSYNEQFF.

The V call is TRBV2, the J call TRBJ2-7; TCRdb outputs TRBD1, but without DNA this stays unchecked. This CDR3 has 13 residues. Per germline, CDR1 SNHLY and CDR2 FYNNEI. The CDR3 spells CASRAAGDYEQYF.

The chain couples TRBV27 to TRBJ2-1; without DNA, the TCRdb call of TRBD2 cannot be checked. Germline assignment: CDR1 MNHEY and CDR2 SMNVEV (reference sequence). The CDR3 loop spans 14 amino acids. The CDR3 spells CASSTRGPYNEQFF.

The chain recombines TRBV6-5 with TRBJ2-1; TCRdb gives TRBD2 as the D gene, but with no DNA this cannot be confirmed. CDR3 length: 13 residues. Per the germline V gene, CDR1 is MNHEY and CDR2 is SVGAGI. The CDR3 protein is CASSRGGLNEQFF.

The chain has TRBV7-3 and TRBJ1-1; the D call of TRBD1 rests on TCRdb alone, since no DNA is present to check it. Germline V gene sequence: CDR1 SGHTA, CDR2 FQGTGA. The CDR3 is 15 residues long. Here the CDR3 reads CASSLMQGANTEAFF. Full variable domain (missing parts from reference TRBV7-3 and TRBJ1-1): GAGVSQTPSNKVTEKGKYVELRCDPISGHTALYWYRQSLGQGPEFLIYFQGTGAADDSGLPNDRFFAVRPEGSVSTLKIQRTERGDSAVYLCASSLMQGANTEAFFGQGTRLTVV.

The chain employs TRBV4-1 and TRBJ2-7; TCRdb's D call of TRBD1 is untestable without DNA. Germline CDR1 reads MGHRA; CDR2 reads YSYEKL. This CDR3 comprises 15 residues. The CDR3 sequence: CASSQETGTRYEQYF.

The chain joins TRBV14 to TRBJ2-5; as DNA is missing, the TRBD1 call by TCRdb cannot be tested. Per germline, CDR1 SGHDN and CDR2 FVKESK. The CDR3 contains 16 residues. CDR3 in amino acids: CASSQTIPGYQETQYF.

The chain recombines TRBV20-1 with TRBJ1-1. Germline V gene lookup returns CDR1 DFQATT and CDR2 SNEGSKA (reference sequence). The CDR3 runs 14 residues. This CDR3 is CSARDLRALTEAFF.

The rearrangement joins TRBV28 to TRBJ1-5. Germline CDR1 reads MDHEN; CDR2 reads SYDVKM. This CDR3 comprises 14 residues. CDR3 sequence reads: CASSLVVRNQPQHF.

V gene TRBV5-6 combines with J gene TRBJ1-2. The CDR3 sequence is 15 residues long. The V gene's germline CDR1 is SGHDT and CDR2 YYEEEE. The CDR3 here is CASSLGVTGNYGYTF.

V gene TRBV19 combines with J gene TRBJ1-1; no DNA is available, so the TRBD1 call from TCRdb remains unchecked. CDR3 length: 14 amino acids. CDR1 and CDR2 (germline): LNHDA, SQIVND (reference sequence). This chain's CDR3 is CASTPRGGNTEAFF.

CDR3 in amino acids: CASSLADSEQFF. V is TRBV7-6 and J is TRBJ2-1. Germline values: CDR1 SGHVS, CDR2 FNYEAQ. This CDR3 comprises 12 residues.

The J gene is TRBJ2-3, the V gene TRBV7-9; the TRBD2 assignment by TCRdb is unverifiable without DNA. Looked up from germline, CDR1 is SEHNR and CDR2 is FQNEAQ (reference sequence). This CDR3 has 18 residues. The CDR3 loop is CASSHQTSGGYGADTQYF.

The chain employs TRBV7-8 and TRBJ2-7; TCRdb names TRBD1, which stays unverified in the absence of DNA. The CDR3 consists of 16 residues. The germline V gene has CDR1 SGHVS and CDR2 FQNEAQ. The CDR3 sequence: CASSPWTGDSSYEQYF.

This CDR3 reads CASSHLGNYEQYF. The chain employs TRBV7-9 and TRBJ2-7; TCRdb names TRBD1, which stays unverified in the absence of DNA. This CDR3 contains 13 residues. CDR1 and CDR2 from the germline V gene are SEHNR and FQNEAQ (reference sequence).

The chain couples TRBV29-1 to TRBJ2-7; TCRdb's D gene call, TRBD2, goes unchecked for lack of DNA. The germline CDR1 and CDR2 sequences are SQVTM and ANQGSEA. CDR3 length equals 13 residues. CDR3 in amino acids: CSVIPSGAYEQYF.

This chain joins TRBV3-1 and TRBJ1-5; TCRdb's assignment of TRBD1 cannot be checked, as there is no DNA. Per germline, CDR1 LGHDT and CDR2 YNNKEL (reference sequence). This CDR3 is built from 14 residues. The CDR3 is CASSEWTDNQPQHF.

V and J are TRBV28 and TRBJ1-1; with no DNA, the TCRdb D assignment of TRBD1 cannot be verified. Germline V CDR1 and CDR2: MDHEN, SYDVKM. The CDR3 extends over 13 amino acids. The CDR3: CASSPRQAPEAFF.

The gene calls are TRBV20-1 and TRBJ1-1. Per the germline V gene, CDR1 is DFQATT and CDR2 is SNEGSKA (reference sequence). The CDR3 is 12 residues long. The CDR3 region is CSERRRDTEAFF.

J is TRBJ1-1 and V is TRBV7-3; no DNA is available, so the TRBD1 call from TCRdb remains unchecked. This CDR3 comprises 14 residues. Germline V gene lookup returns CDR1 SGHTA and CDR2 FQGTGA. CDR3 sequence: CASSLSGMNTEAFF.

The V gene is TRBV20-1, the J gene TRBJ2-3. The CDR3 covers 16 residues. The germline V gene encodes CDR1 DFQATT and CDR2 SNEGSKA (reference sequence). Here the CDR3 reads CSARDLYHEVTDTQYF.

The chain joins TRBV20-1 to TRBJ1-3. The CDR3 is 17 residues long. Germline V gene lookup returns CDR1 DFQATT and CDR2 SNEGSKA (reference sequence). The CDR3 loop reads CSARGRRISGSGNTIYF.

The CDR3 protein is CASSQDQPGGEQFF. This sequence joins TRBV4-1 and TRBJ2-1; absent DNA, TCRdb's TRBD1 call cannot be checked. The CDR3 is made up of 14 amino acids. In germline, CDR1 is MGHRA, CDR2 YSYEKL.